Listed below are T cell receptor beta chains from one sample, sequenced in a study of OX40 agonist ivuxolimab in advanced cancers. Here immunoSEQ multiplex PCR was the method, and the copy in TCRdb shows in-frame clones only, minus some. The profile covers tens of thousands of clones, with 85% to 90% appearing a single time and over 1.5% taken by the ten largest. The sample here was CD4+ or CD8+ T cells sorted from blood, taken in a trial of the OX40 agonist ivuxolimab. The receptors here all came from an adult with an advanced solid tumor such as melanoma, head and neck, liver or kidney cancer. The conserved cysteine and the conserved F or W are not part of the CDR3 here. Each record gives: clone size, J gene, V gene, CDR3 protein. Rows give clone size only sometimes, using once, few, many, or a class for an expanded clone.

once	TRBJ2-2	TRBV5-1	ASSLGALTSSGELF
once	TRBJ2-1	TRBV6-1	ASTQQYNSYNEQF
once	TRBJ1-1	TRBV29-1	SVELGNTEAF
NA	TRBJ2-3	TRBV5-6	ASSLIAGTDTQY
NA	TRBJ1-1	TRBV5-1	ASSFQVNTEAF
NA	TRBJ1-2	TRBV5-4	ASSLGNYGYT
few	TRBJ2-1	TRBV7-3	ASSVLAGPYNEQF
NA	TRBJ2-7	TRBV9	ASSAQRESHYEQY
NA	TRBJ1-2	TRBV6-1	ASRKHDYGYT
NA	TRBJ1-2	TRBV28	ASSLGTDYFYGYT
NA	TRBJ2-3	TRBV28	ASSPGSLDTQY
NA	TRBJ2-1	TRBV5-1	ASGAGASGSYNEQF
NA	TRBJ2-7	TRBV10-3	AISGGRENYEQY
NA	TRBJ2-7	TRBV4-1	ASSQASSGTYEQY
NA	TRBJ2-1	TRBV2	ASSEEAAGTYNEQF
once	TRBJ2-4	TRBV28	ASSSTGAKNIQY
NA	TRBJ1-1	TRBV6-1	ASSGFVQATEAF
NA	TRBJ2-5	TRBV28	ASSIAGSETQY
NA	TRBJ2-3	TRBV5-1	ASSLALGLPSTDTQY
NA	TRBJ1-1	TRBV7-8	ASSLDRGPAF
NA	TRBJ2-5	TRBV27	ASRYTGGREETQY
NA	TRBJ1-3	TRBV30	AWSVMGTSGNTIY
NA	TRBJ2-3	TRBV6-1	ASRPGQDTDTQY
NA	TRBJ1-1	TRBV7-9	ASSAQGKNTEAF
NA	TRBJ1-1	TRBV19	ASSEQGPGIEAF
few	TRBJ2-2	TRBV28	ASSPPQGTGAGELF
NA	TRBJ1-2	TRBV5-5	ASSPQTGGYGYT
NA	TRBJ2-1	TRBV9	ASSVATGTSGSNEQF
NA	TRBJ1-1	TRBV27	ASSNPGSPKGTEAF
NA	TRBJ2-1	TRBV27	ASSPGSFSYNEQF
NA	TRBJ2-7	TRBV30	AFSDRSPGTYSYEQY
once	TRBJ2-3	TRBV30	AWSHTTTDTQY
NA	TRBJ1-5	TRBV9	ASSSGVQGNQPQH
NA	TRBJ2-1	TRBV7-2	ASSKDRGSYNEQF
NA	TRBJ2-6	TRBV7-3	ASSRQGSISGANVLT
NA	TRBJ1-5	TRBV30	AWSVGTGYDQPQH
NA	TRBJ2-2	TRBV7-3	ASSETGRLGTGELF
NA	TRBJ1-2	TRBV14	ASSHGRNYGYT
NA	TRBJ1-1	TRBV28	ASSLYGGTEAF
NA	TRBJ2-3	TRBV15	ATSDTGTRLTDTQY
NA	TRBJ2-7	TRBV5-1	ASSTYPGQGAYEQY
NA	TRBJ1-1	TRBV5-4	ASSLGTANTEAF
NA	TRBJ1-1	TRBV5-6	ASSHTGITEAF